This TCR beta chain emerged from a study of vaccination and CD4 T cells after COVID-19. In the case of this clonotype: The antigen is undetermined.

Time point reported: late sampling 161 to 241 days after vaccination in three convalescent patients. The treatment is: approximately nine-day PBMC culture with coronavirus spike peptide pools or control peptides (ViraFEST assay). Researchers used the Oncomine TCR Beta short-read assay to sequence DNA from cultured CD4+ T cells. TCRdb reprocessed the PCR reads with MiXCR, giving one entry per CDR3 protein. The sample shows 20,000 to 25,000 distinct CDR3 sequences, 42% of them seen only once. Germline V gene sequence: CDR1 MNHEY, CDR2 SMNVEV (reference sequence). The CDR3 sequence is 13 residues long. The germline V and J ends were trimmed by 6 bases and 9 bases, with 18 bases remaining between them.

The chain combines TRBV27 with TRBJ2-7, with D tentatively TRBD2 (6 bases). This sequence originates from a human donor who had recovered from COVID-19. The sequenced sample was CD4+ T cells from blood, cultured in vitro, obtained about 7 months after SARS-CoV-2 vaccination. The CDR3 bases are TGTGCCAGCAGGTCCGCCGCCGGGGGTCGGCAGTACTTC. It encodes CASRSAAGGRQYF.